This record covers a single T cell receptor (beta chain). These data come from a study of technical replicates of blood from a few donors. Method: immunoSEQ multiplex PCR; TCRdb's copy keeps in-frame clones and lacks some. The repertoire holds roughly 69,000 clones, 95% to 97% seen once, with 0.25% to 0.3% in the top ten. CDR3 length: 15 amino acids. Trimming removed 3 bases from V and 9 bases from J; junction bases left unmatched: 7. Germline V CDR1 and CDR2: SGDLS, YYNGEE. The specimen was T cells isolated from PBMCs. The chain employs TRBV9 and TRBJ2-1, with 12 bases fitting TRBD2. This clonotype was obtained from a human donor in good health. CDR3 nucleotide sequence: TGTGCCAGCAGCGCCCGACTAGCGGGAGTTAGTGAGCAGTTCTTC. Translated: CASSARLAGVSEQFF.